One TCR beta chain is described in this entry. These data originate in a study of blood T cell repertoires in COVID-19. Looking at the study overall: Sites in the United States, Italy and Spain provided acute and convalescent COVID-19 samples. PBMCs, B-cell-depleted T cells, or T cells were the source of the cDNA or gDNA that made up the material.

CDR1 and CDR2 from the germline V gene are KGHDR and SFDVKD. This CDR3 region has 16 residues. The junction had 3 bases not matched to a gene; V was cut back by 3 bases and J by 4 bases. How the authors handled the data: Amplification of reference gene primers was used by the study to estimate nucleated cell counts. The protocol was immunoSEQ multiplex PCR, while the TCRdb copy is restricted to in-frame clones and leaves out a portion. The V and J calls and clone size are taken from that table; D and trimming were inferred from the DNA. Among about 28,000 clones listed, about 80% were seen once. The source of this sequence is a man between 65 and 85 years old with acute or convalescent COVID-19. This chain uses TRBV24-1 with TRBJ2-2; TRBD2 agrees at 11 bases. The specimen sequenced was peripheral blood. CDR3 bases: TGTGCCACCAGTGATGTAGCGGGGGGGCCCACCGGGGAGCTGTTTTTT. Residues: CATSDVAGGPTGELFF.